Shown below are 32 T cell receptor beta chains from a single sample sequenced in a study of memory CD4+ T cells and cytomegalovirus serostatus (dated by TCRdb to the late 2010s). The method was the immunoSEQ multiplex PCR assay. TCRdb provides this immuneACCESS table in a form limited to in-frame rearrangements. Some clones are lacking; in checked studies, under half of them reflect an unresolved V gene, and why the rest are absent is not known. For this sample the table gives some 52,000 clones, of which roughly 79% were detected only once. About 1.5% of the sample rests with the top ten. A FACSAria II was used to sort memory CD4+ T cells, defined as single viable CD3+CD4+CD8-CD45RO+ cells. Sample: memory CD4+ T cells from blood. Receptor source: an adult in good health and CMV-seronegative.

This clone was observed at least ten times. This chain connects TRBV15 to TRBJ1-1; maybe TRBD1 (5 bases). This CDR3 is 16 amino acids long. Germline CDR1 LNHNV, CDR2 YYDKDF (reference sequence). V shed 0 bases and J shed 7 bases, with 18 bases lying between them. CDR3 in DNA: TGTGCCACCAGCAGAGATGTTTTGAGGACAAGGAATGAAGCTTTCTTT. This codes for CATSRDVLRTRNEAFF.

The V gene is TRBV10-2, the J gene TRBJ2-4, with TRBD1 identical over 8 bases. This CDR3 has 12 residues. Germline V CDR1 and CDR2: WSHSY, SAAADI. V dropped 7 bases and J dropped 5; count of bases not matched to a gene: 1. This CDR3 reads CASMGQENIQYF. The CDR3 nucleotides are TGCGCCAGCATGGGACAGGAAAACATTCAGTACTTC.

The chain links TRBV7-9 to TRBJ1-2, with 7 bases aligning to TRBD1. In germline, CDR1 is SEHNR, CDR2 FQNEAQ (reference sequence). The J segment lost 0 bases and the V segment lost 5 bases, leaving 15 bases of the junction unmatched. CDR3 length equals 18 residues. The CDR3 DNA reads TGTGCCAGCAGCCCAAAGACAGGGAGATCAACAGCTAACTATGGCTACACCTTC. Translated, it gives CASSPKTGRSTANYGYTF. The variable domain in full, with the rest retrieved from reference TRBV7-9 and TRBJ1-2, is DTGVSQNPRHKITKRGQNVTFRCDPISEHNRLYWYRQTLGQGPEFLTYFQNEAQLEKSRLLSDRFSAERPKGSFSTLEIQRTEQGDSAMYLCASSPKTGRSTANYGYTFGSGTRLTVV.

This clone was detected a few times. The CDR3 region has the DNA TGTGCCAGCAAAGAAGGACAGGGCCGTAATGAAAAACTGTTTTTT. Amino acids: CASKEGQGRNEKLFF. V gene TRBV2 combines with J gene TRBJ1-4, with 8 positions matching TRBD1. This CDR3 is built from 15 residues. Trimming cost V 7 bases and J 4 bases; bases outside gene matches: 8. Germline V CDR1 and CDR2: SNHLY, FYNNEI.

CDR3 residues: CASSGGGYGYTF. The DNA for the CDR3 is TGTGCCAGCTCCGGGGGCGGCTATGGCTACACCTTC. The rearrangement uses TRBV6-6 and TRBJ1-2; the D gene is possibly TRBD1 (6 bases). The germline V gene encodes CDR1 MNHNY and CDR2 SVGAGI (reference sequence). The CDR3 has 12 amino acids. V lost 8 bases, J lost 4 bases, and 11 bases lay in between.

V usage is TRBV28 and J usage is TRBJ1-1; a possible D gene is TRBD1 (6 bases). CDR1 and CDR2 from the germline V gene are MDHEN and SYDVKM. V lost 5 bases, J lost 11 bases, and 21 bases lay in between. The CDR3 loop spans 14 amino acids. In DNA form, the CDR3 reads TGTGCCAGCAGTCCCGGGACCGGACAGCATAGGGCTTTCTTT. Translating it yields CASSPGTGQHRAFF.

The V and J genes are TRBV6-1 and TRBJ2-1; D call uncertain. The CDR3 is 12 residues long. With 2 bases removed from V and 5 bases from J, the gap between germline ends came to 4 bases. Germline V CDR1 and CDR2: MNHNS, SASEGT. The DNA for the CDR3 is TGTGCCAGCAGTGAAAGGGACAATGAGCAGTTCTTC. Translation gives CASSERDNEQFF.

This clone was seen only a few times. The V and J genes are TRBV2 and TRBJ1-5; D may be TRBD1 (5 bases). The CDR3 contains 15 residues. Germline CDR1 is SNHLY and CDR2 is FYNNEI. The V gene lost 3 bases and the J gene lost 3 bases, with 12 bases spanning the gap. For the CDR3, the DNA is TGTGCCAGCAGTGAGGGCAGGGCGGTCAATCAGCCCCAGCATTTT. This sequence encodes CASSEGRAVNQPQHF.

This sequence joins TRBV7-2 and TRBJ1-1; possibly TRBD1 for D (6 bases). Trimming pared 5 bases from V and 1 base from J, leaving 14 bases between. This CDR3 is 15 amino acids long. Germline CDR1 is SGHTA and CDR2 is FQGNSA. The CDR3 is CASSPKQGPNTEAFF. The DNA of the CDR3 is TGTGCCAGCAGCCCCAAACAGGGACCGAACACTGAAGCTTTCTTT.

This chain uses TRBV11-1 with TRBJ1-1; 8 bases are a match to TRBD1. This CDR3 has 14 amino acids. The germline V gene encodes CDR1 SGHAT and CDR2 FQDESV (reference sequence). J gave up 8 bases and V 5 bases, and 10 bases lay outside the gene matches. The CDR3 sequence: CASSAETGADEAFF. CDR3 DNA sequence: TGTGCCAGCAGCGCGGAGACAGGGGCGGACGAAGCTTTCTTT.

The chain is built from TRBV5-1 and TRBJ1-1; TRBD1 agrees at 7 bases. There are 15 residues in the CDR3. After removal of 4 bases from V and 7 bases from J, the junction contained 13 bases not matched to a gene. Per the germline V gene, CDR1 is SGHRS and CDR2 is YFSETQ. The CDR3 sequence: CASSASTGERREAFF. In nucleotides, the CDR3 is TGCGCCAGCAGCGCGTCAACAGGGGAGAGGCGTGAAGCTTTCTTT. Drawing the rest from reference TRBV5-1 and TRBJ1-1, the complete variable domain is KAGVTQTPRYLIKTRGQQVTLSCSPISGHRSVSWYQQTPGQGLQFLFEYFSETQRNKGNFPGRFSGRQFSNSRSEMNVSTLELGDSALYLCASSASTGERREAFFGQGTRLTVV.

The rearrangement links TRBV6-1 to TRBJ2-7; no clear D gene. Germline CDR1 is MNHNS and CDR2 is SASEGT. The CDR3 extends over 12 amino acids. With 3 bases removed from V and 4 bases from J, the gap between germline ends came to 7 bases. The CDR3 DNA is TGTGCCAGCAGTGATCCGTGGTACGAGCAGTACTTC. Translated: CASSDPWYEQYF.

The chain is built from TRBV27 and TRBJ2-1; the D call may be TRBD1 or TRBD2 (6 bases each). The CDR3 has 15 amino acids. CDR1 is MNHEY, CDR2 SMNVEV, per germline (reference sequence). V was clipped by 6 bases and J by 9 bases, with 21 bases between them. For the CDR3, the DNA is TGTGCCAGCAGGACTCAAGAGTGGGGGGCTCGTGAGCAGTTCTTC. Its translation is CASRTQEWGAREQFF.

This chain joins TRBV6-1 and TRBJ2-7; TRBD1 matches at 9 bases. Looked up from germline, CDR1 is MNHNS and CDR2 is SASEGT. The V segment lost 5 bases and the J segment 3 bases; nucleotides outside the gene matches: 8. This CDR3 spans 15 amino acids. This CDR3 reads CASSPAGQGDYEQYF. CDR3 DNA: TGTGCCAGCAGTCCAGCGGGACAGGGAGACTACGAGCAGTACTTC.

This clone has just one count. The chain combines TRBV9 with TRBJ1-6, with a weak D call TRBD1 (5 bases). The germline V and J ends were trimmed by 4 bases and 7 bases, with 12 bases remaining between them. The germline CDR1 and CDR2 sequences are SGDLS and YYNGEE. The length of the CDR3 is 14 residues. The CDR3 DNA reads as TGTGCCAGCAGCCCGTCCGAGGGGAATTCACCCCTCCACTTT. This encodes CASSPSEGNSPLHF.

The count of this clone is one. This chain uses TRBV28 with TRBJ1-2; perhaps TRBD1 as D (5 bases). Germline V gene data show CDR1 as MDHEN and CDR2 as SYDVKM. The CDR3 loop spans 14 amino acids. V was trimmed by 7 bases and J by 4 bases, leaving 16 bases between them. The CDR3 DNA sequence: TGTGCCAGCATCCCAGGGTATGGAATCTATGGCTACACCTTC. Residues: CASIPGYGIYGYTF.

The chain recombines TRBV19 with TRBJ1-2; 9 nucleotides align to TRBD1. The V and J ends lost 3 bases and 6 bases, in that order; junction bases with no gene match: 5. There are 14 residues in the CDR3. Germline V gene sequence: CDR1 LNHDA, CDR2 SQIVND (reference sequence). The CDR3 nucleotides are TGTGCCAGTAGTATTCTGGGACAGGGAGATGGCTACACCTTC. Protein product: CASSILGQGDGYTF. The entire variable domain, with the rest obtained from reference TRBV19 and TRBJ1-2, is as follows: DGGITQSPKYLFRKEGQNVTLSCEQNLNHDAMYWYRQDPGQGLRLIYYSQIVNDFQKGDIAEGYSVSREKKESFPLTVTSAQKNPTAFYLCASSILGQGDGYTFGSGTRLTVV.

V and J are TRBV28 and TRBJ2-7; D is unclear. Trimming shortened V by 5 bases and J by 0 bases, and 11 bases separated the two germline ends. CDR3 size: 14 residues. Germline V gene lookup returns CDR1 MDHEN and CDR2 SYDVKM. The CDR3 protein is CASSRFTSSYEQYF. CDR3 bases: TGTGCCAGCAGTCGCTTCACGAGCTCCTACGAGCAGTACTTC.

This clone appeared a few times. V gene TRBV7-2 combines with J gene TRBJ1-1; D is possibly TRBD1 (6 bases). V was trimmed by 3 bases and J by 1 base, leaving 12 bases between them. Germline assignment: CDR1 SGHTA and CDR2 FQGNSA. The CDR3 spans 15 residues. The CDR3 DNA reads TGTGCCAGCAGCTTGCAGGGGTTGGCGAACACTGAAGCTTTCTTT. This codes for CASSLQGLANTEAFF.

This clone was counted only a few times. This sequence joins TRBV5-1 and TRBJ2-2; no reliable D call. Trimming shortened V by 4 bases and J by 4 bases, and 5 bases separated the two germline ends. The CDR3 totals 12 residues. Looked up from germline, CDR1 is SGHRS and CDR2 is YFSETQ. The CDR3 region is CASSISTGELFF. As DNA, the CDR3 is TGCGCCAGCAGCATTTCCACCGGGGAGCTGTTTTTT.

The chain joins TRBV30 to TRBJ2-2; no reliable D call. The V end lost 2 bases, the J end lost 3 bases, and 7 bases lay between the germline ends. CDR3 length: 13 amino acids. CDR1 and CDR2 from the germline V gene are GTSNPN and SVGIG (reference sequence). As DNA, the CDR3 is TGTGCCTGGAGTCCCTCCCACACCGGGGAGCTGTTTTTT. It is translated as CAWSPSHTGELFF.

The chain has TRBV2 and TRBJ2-5; 12 bases align to TRBD2. The trim removed 7 bases at V and 7 bases at J, leaving 10 bases unmatched. CDR1 and CDR2 (germline): SNHLY, FYNNEI. The CDR3 loop spans 15 amino acids. The CDR3 DNA reads as TGTGCCAGCAAGACTAGCGGGGGCCCTCCCGGGACCCAGTACTTC. This encodes CASKTSGGPPGTQYF. The full variable domain, rest sourced from reference TRBV2 and TRBJ2-5, is EPEVTQTPSHQVTQMGQEVILRCVPISNHLYFYWYRQILGQKVEFLVSFYNNEISEKSEIFDDQFSVERPDGSNFTLKIRSTKLEDSAMYFCASKTSGGPPGTQYFGPGTRLLVL.

The rearrangement uses TRBV28 and TRBJ1-1, with TRBD1 identical over 8 bases. The V and J ends lost 10 bases and 0 bases, in that order; junction bases with no gene match: 16. Germline V lookup: CDR1 MDHEN, CDR2 SYDVKM. This CDR3 comprises 17 residues. The DNA of the CDR3 is TGTGCCACCAACTCACAGGGGGAAGGATCCATGAACACTGAAGCTTTCTTT. It codes for CATNSQGEGSMNTEAFF.

As for this clone: This same CDR3 is encoded by further DNA sequences in the sample. The V and J genes are TRBV27 and TRBJ1-5; D remains ambiguous. CDR1 and CDR2 (germline): MNHEY, SMNVEV (reference sequence). This CDR3 has 13 amino acids. With 6 bases removed from V and 2 bases from J, the gap between germline ends came to 8 bases. CDR3 protein: CASSLRGNQPQHF. In DNA, the CDR3 is TGTGCCAGCAGCCTAAGAGGCAATCAGCCCCAGCATTTT.

The chain employs TRBV10-3 and TRBJ1-5; D possibly corresponds to TRBD1 (5 bases). This CDR3 region has 14 residues. V lost 6 bases, J lost 0 bases, and 9 bases lay in between. The germline gives CDR1 ENHRY, CDR2 SYGVKD. The CDR3 DNA reads as TGTGCCATCAGCGGGGCGGATAGCAATCAGCCCCAGCATTTT. Translating it yields CAISGADSNQPQHF.

The chain uses TRBV28 and TRBJ1-6; no firm D call. V dropped 6 bases and J dropped 4 bases, with 10 bases sitting between them. The germline CDR1 and CDR2 sequences are MDHEN and SYDVKM. The CDR3 contains 14 residues. The DNA of the CDR3 is TGTGCCAGCAGGCGGACGGGATATAATTCACCCCTCCACTTT. It yields the protein CASRRTGYNSPLHF.

The V gene is TRBV7-8, the J gene TRBJ2-6; 12 bases map to TRBD1. Germline V gene data show CDR1 as SGHVS and CDR2 as FQNEAQ. The V segment lost 5 bases and the J segment 4 bases; nucleotides outside the gene matches: 9. The length of the CDR3 is 18 residues. This CDR3 is CASSPGGQGAAGANVLTF. The CDR3 DNA follows: TGTGCCAGCAGCCCTGGGGGACAGGGGGCGGCGGGGGCCAACGTCCTGACTTTC.

This chain joins TRBV5-4 and TRBJ2-2, with TRBD2 matching over 15 bases. Germline lookup yields CDR1 SGHNT and CDR2 YYREEE (reference sequence). With 3 bases clipped from V and 4 bases from J, the junction kept 1 base outside the gene matches. The CDR3 sequence is 16 residues long. The CDR3 bases are TGTGCCAGCAGCTCGGGACTAGCGGGGGGCACCGGGGAGCTGTTTTTT. Encoded protein: CASSSGLAGGTGELFF.

The chain uses TRBV19 and TRBJ2-4; D is uncertain. Trimming removed 0 bases at V and 9 bases at J, with 6 bases between. The germline CDR1 and CDR2 sequences are LNHDA and SQIVND (reference sequence). The CDR3 contains 12 residues. The CDR3 region has the DNA TGTGCCAGTAGTATAGAATTGGGCATTCAGTACTTC. This codes for CASSIELGIQYF.

The CDR3 loop is CASSREGFGEQFF. CDR3 DNA: TGTGCCAGCAGCCGGGAAGGTTTTGGTGAGCAGTTCTTC. The chain recombines TRBV5-6 with TRBJ2-1; a possible D gene is TRBD2 (5 bases). The germline gives CDR1 SGHDT, CDR2 YYEEEE. Trimming removed 4 bases from V and 9 bases from J, with 14 bases in between. CDR3 length: 13 residues.

The chain employs TRBV5-1 and TRBJ1-1; TRBD1 matches 10 bases. Germline CDR1 SGHRS, CDR2 YFSETQ. This CDR3 has 13 residues. Trimming cost V 3 bases and J 6 bases; bases outside gene matches: 2. CDR3 amino acids: CASSWGTGAEAFF. CDR3 DNA sequence: TGCGCCAGCAGCTGGGGGACAGGGGCTGAAGCTTTCTTT.

This chain connects TRBV28 to TRBJ1-2; TRBD1 agrees at 9 bases. Germline V gene sequence: CDR1 MDHEN, CDR2 SYDVKM. The CDR3 sequence is 13 residues long. J was trimmed by 9 bases and V by 8 bases; bases with no gene match: 10. DNA for the CDR3: TGTGCCAGCGGAAATGACAGGGGGTTTAGCTACACCTTC. This gives the protein CASGNDRGFSYTF.